This T cell receptor (beta chain) comes out of a study of blood T cell repertoires in COVID-19. Across the study: The United States, Italy and Spain provided the acute and convalescent COVID-19 samples. From T cells, B-cell-depleted T cells, or PBMCs came the material, which was cDNA or gDNA.

Authors' processing steps: By means of reference gene primer amplification, nucleated cell counts were estimated. Profiling relied on immunoSEQ multiplex PCR, and the TCRdb table lists in-frame clones only, not all of them. That table furnishes V, J and clone size, whereas the DNA furnished D and trimming. The sample lists around 300,000 clones; about 85% were seen once. Germline loops: CDR1 LGHDT, CDR2 YNNKEL (reference sequence). The CDR3 spans 15 residues. With 2 bases removed from V and 3 bases from J, the gap between germline ends came to 10 bases. The chain carries TRBV3-1 (or the pseudogene TRBV3-2) and TRBJ1-4, with D possibly being TRBD1 (5 bases). The source of this sequence is a woman aged 45-65 years with active or convalescent COVID-19. The material sequenced was peripheral blood. Here the CDR3 DNA reads TGTGCCAGCAGCCAACGTGGGGCGTCTAATGAAAAACTGTTTTTT. This gives the protein CASSQRGASNEKLFF.